This T cell receptor (beta chain) was identified in a study of radiotherapy plus CTLA-4 blockade in lung cancer. Points from the study as a whole: In blood, tumor-derived TCR clones expanded after radiotherapy plus ipilimumab.

Regarding this clone: Its antigen is unknown.

V lost 0 bases and J 2 bases, leaving 11 bases between the germline ends. Germline CDR1 is MNHNY and CDR2 is SVGAGI (reference sequence). The CDR3 is 15 amino acids. Sequenced by immunoSEQ multiplex PCR; TCRdb stores in-frame clones only, minus some. The sample lists about 78,000 clones, approximately 83% occurring once. Receiving focal radiation plus CTLA-4 blockade with ipilimumab were patients who had chemo-refractory metastatic non-small-cell lung cancer. The V gene is TRBV6-6, the J gene TRBJ2-7; D gene unclear. The clonotype was recovered from a human donor with non-small cell lung cancer who had a partial response to radiotherapy plus ipilimumab. The specimen comprised peripheral blood, sampled from a patient treated with radiotherapy plus ipilimumab. CDR3 amino acids: CASSYSLGNTYEQYF. CDR3 sequence (DNA): TGTGCCAGCAGTTACTCTCTGGGCAATACCTACGAGCAGTACTTC.